The 14 T cell receptor beta chains below come from one sample, sequenced in a study of cytomegalovirus exposure and HLA in healthy donors. The PCR ran on 60 Vbeta and 13 Jbeta primers. Assay: immunoSEQ multiplex PCR; the TCRdb copy retains only in-frame clones and omits some. The sample contains over 70,000 clones, over 55% of which appear only once. The sequencing sample was made of PBMCs. These receptors all come from a woman aged 45-65 years in good health and CMV-seropositive.

This sequence joins TRBV9 and TRBJ2-3, with 8 nucleotides matching TRBD2. V was pared by 4 bases and J by 1 base, with 8 bases of the junction left unmatched. The CDR3 is 16 residues long. The germline V gene encodes CDR1 SGDLS and CDR2 YYNGEE. The chain's CDR3 is CASSPRAGEGTDTQYF. DNA for the CDR3: TGTGCCAGCAGCCCTCGAGCGGGGGAGGGCACAGATACGCAGTATTTT.

In nucleotides, the CDR3 is TGTGCCAGCAGACCCGGACTAGCGGGGGAATCCTACGAGCAGTACTTC. Amino acids: CASRPGLAGESYEQYF. V gene TRBV7-9 combines with J gene TRBJ2-7, with 13 bases fitting TRBD2. The CDR3 consists of 16 residues. CDR1 SEHNR and CDR2 FQNEAQ come from the germline V gene (reference sequence). V trimming: 6 bases; J trimming: 1 base; junction bases outside the gene matches: 6. Full variable domain (missing parts from reference TRBV7-9 and TRBJ2-7): DTGVSQNPRHKITKRGQNVTFRCDPISEHNRLYWYRQTLGQGPEFLTYFQNEAQLEKSRLLSDRFSAERPKGSFSTLEIQRTEQGDSAMYLCASRPGLAGESYEQYFGPGTRLTVT.

J is TRBJ2-3 and V is TRBV5-4; the D is unclear. The CDR3 covers 18 residues. Germline V gives CDR1 SGHNT, CDR2 YYREEE (reference sequence). V lost 4 bases and J 0 bases, leaving 21 bases between the germline ends. For the CDR3, the DNA is TGTGCCAGCAGCGTCCCGACTGCCCCTATGGGTAGCACAGATACGCAGTATTTT. Its protein is CASSVPTAPMGSTDTQYF.

This clone has just a few counts. The chain couples TRBV9 to TRBJ2-4; TRBD1 matches 7 bases. The germline gives CDR1 SGDLS, CDR2 YYNGEE. The CDR3 extends over 15 amino acids. V shed 4 bases and J 4 bases; nucleotides not matched to a gene: 8. The CDR3 region is CASSQRGTDKNIQYF. The CDR3 bases are TGTGCCAGCAGCCAGAGAGGGACAGATAAAAACATTCAGTACTTC.

This chain links TRBV6-5 with TRBJ2-1; D may be TRBD2 (6 bases). The V gene lost 0 bases and the J gene lost 8 bases, with 11 bases spanning the gap. CDR1 is MNHEY and CDR2 is SVGAGI in the germline V gene. The CDR3 covers 14 residues. The CDR3 coding sequence is TGTGCCAGCAGTTACTCGCGGGGAATGGATGAGCAGTTCTTC. Residues: CASSYSRGMDEQFF.

The chain couples TRBV28 to TRBJ1-5; no firm D call. V was trimmed by 7 bases and J by 4 bases, leaving 17 bases between them. Germline V gene data show CDR1 as MDHEN and CDR2 as SYDVKM. This CDR3 is 15 amino acids long. The CDR3 reads CASTPGTVRNQPQHF. CDR3 in DNA: TGTGCCAGCACCCCCGGAACAGTCAGAAATCAGCCCCAGCATTTT.

This clone was detected a few times. The chain employs TRBV9 and TRBJ2-2; 9 nucleotides agree with TRBD1. Trimming took 4 bases from V and 6 from J; bases not matched to a gene: 7. The germline gives CDR1 SGDLS, CDR2 YYNGEE. CDR3 length equals 15 residues. The CDR3 region is CASSTQDRGSGELFF. In DNA form, the CDR3 reads TGTGCCAGCAGCACCCAGGACAGGGGATCCGGGGAGCTGTTTTTT.

The chain employs TRBV6-1 and TRBJ2-4, with 9 bases fitting TRBD1. The germline CDR1 and CDR2 sequences are MNHNS and SASEGT. The V gene end was trimmed by 9 bases and the J gene end by 2 bases; junction bases not matched to a gene: 5. The CDR3 spans 14 residues. Written as DNA, the CDR3 is TGTGCCAGTAGGGGACAGGGATCCAAAAACATTCAGTACTTC. Translation: CASRGQGSKNIQYF.

This sequence joins TRBV28 and TRBJ2-7, with 7 bases matching TRBD1. CDR3 size: 16 residues. The V gene's germline CDR1 is MDHEN and CDR2 SYDVKM. V trimming: 3 bases; J trimming: 7 bases; junction bases outside the gene matches: 15. The CDR3 DNA reads as TGTGCCAGCAGTTTCAAGCTACGGGGACAGCTTCTAGAGCAGTACTTC. It yields the protein CASSFKLRGQLLEQYF. Together with reference TRBV28 and TRBJ2-7, the CDR3 gives the full variable domain: DVKVTQSSRYLVKRTGEKVFLECVQDMDHENMFWYRQDPGLGLRLIYFSYDVKMKEKGDIPEGYSVSREKKERFSLILESASTNQTSMYLCASSFKLRGQLLEQYFGPGTRLTVT.

The V gene is TRBV6-5, the J gene TRBJ1-6; 10 bases are a match to TRBD1. Trimming took 8 bases from V and 9 from J; bases not matched to a gene: 7. Germline CDR1 and CDR2: MNHEY and SVGAGI. This CDR3 is 14 amino acids long. CDR3 residues: CASRPGTGASPLHF. The CDR3 DNA follows: TGTGCCAGCCGGCCCGGGACAGGGGCTTCACCCCTCCACTTT.

This clone was recorded once. The chain uses TRBV15 and TRBJ2-3; TRBD2 is a possible D gene (6 bases). This CDR3 contains 15 residues. Trimming cost V 1 base and J 7 bases, with 15 bases left between them. Germline V gene sequence: CDR1 LNHNV, CDR2 YYDKDF (reference sequence). The CDR3 is CATSRAPAGMNTQYF. The CDR3 coding sequence is TGTGCCACCAGCAGAGCCCCCGCGGGGATGAATACGCAGTATTTT.

The gene calls are TRBV25-1 and TRBJ2-3, with D possibly matching TRBD1 (6 bases). Between the trimmed V and J ends, which lost 7 bases and 4 bases, there was a span of 15 bases. This CDR3 region has 14 residues. Germline V gene lookup returns CDR1 MGHDK and CDR2 SYGVNS. CDR3 amino acids: CASKNPQGSDTQYF. Here the CDR3 DNA reads TGTGCCAGCAAGAATCCTCAGGGGTCAGATACGCAGTATTTT.

The sample holds a few counts of this clone. The gene calls are TRBV5-1 and TRBJ2-5, with 8 positions matching TRBD1. This CDR3 is 15 amino acids long. V trimming: 0 bases; J trimming: 4 bases; junction bases outside the gene matches: 5. Germline values: CDR1 SGHRS, CDR2 YFSETQ. CDR3 coding DNA: TGCGCCAGCAGCTTGGGACAGGGGAACGGAGAGACCCAGTACTTC. Translated, it gives CASSLGQGNGETQYF.

This clone has a handful of counts. The chain links TRBV4-1 to TRBJ1-2; no definite D call. Germline CDR1 and CDR2: MGHRA and YSYEKL. The CDR3 extends over 15 amino acids. V was clipped by 1 base and J by 0 bases, with 9 bases between them. The CDR3: CASSQAEGPNYGYTF. In DNA form, the CDR3 reads TGCGCCAGCAGCCAAGCGGAGGGCCCTAACTATGGCTACACCTTC.